This T cell receptor (beta chain) was sequenced during a study of T cells in Graves' hyperthyroidism and ophthalmopathy. Template material for amplifying TCR beta CDR3 regions consisted of RNA transcripts. During a first-round RT-PCR of the TCR CDR3, the HTBI primer set was used. TCRdb re-called the multiplex PCR reads through MiXCR, storing one row per CDR3 protein. The sample includes roughly 640,000 distinct CDR3 sequences, around 15% of them seen just once. From 9 to 10 ml of fresh peripheral blood, PBMCs were isolated. The length of the CDR3 is 12 residues. Trimming took off 3 bases at V and 6 bases at J, with 9 bases between the two ends. Germline CDR1 and CDR2: MNHEY and SMNVEV (reference sequence). This clonotype was found many times. As yet, its antigen is unknown. Study observations and caveats: Ophthalmopathy was told apart from stable hyperthyroidism by a 13 V-J model.

This receptor was taken from a woman between 40 and 50 years old with Graves' ophthalmopathy. Material: blood. The chain couples TRBV27 to TRBJ2-7, with D possibly being TRBD1 or TRBD2 (6 bases each). The CDR3 sequence: CASSFGGPEQYF. CDR3 bases: TGTGCCAGCAGTTTTGGGGGGCCCGAGCAGTACTTC.